The present entry profiles one T cell receptor beta chain with its context. Antigen specificity is unknown. This entry is derived from a study of CXCR3-negative and CXCR3-positive naive CD8 T cells. Study results and caveats: Higher TRB CDR3 hydrophobicity marked CXCR3-positive naive cells relative to CXCR3-negative naive cells. Naive subsets did not differ in surface CD5, and TRB CDR3 properties served to infer TCR strength.

The CDR3 is made up of 15 amino acids. The germline V gene encodes CDR1 DFQATT and CDR2 SNEGSKA (reference sequence). Libraries of TRB cDNA were made by 5' RACE and carried UMIs. TCRdb reworked the 5' RACE reads into one entry per CDR3 protein, no DNA. Recorded for this sample: just under 90,000 distinct CDR3 sequences. Sequencing was performed on naive CXCR3+ CD8+ T cells from blood. Subset: CD45RO-CCR7+CD27+CD95- naive CD8+ T cells expressing CXCR3 (TNR3+). The chain uses TRBV20-1 and TRBJ2-5. The TCR sequence derives from a human donor in good health. Some clones in this sample may be carry-over from other donors' samples. CDR3 loop: CSATGRLILTETQYF.